This is a list of T cell receptor beta chains from one sample in a study of human T cells and chemical hapten exposure. TCRdb called the RACE reads again in MiXCR, with one record for every CDR3 protein. The sample has 95,000 to 150,000 distinct CDR3 sequences, roughly 13% seen once. Sample: whole blood, taken in connection with sensitization to the hapten diphenylcyclopropenone (DPC). The receptor set was obtained from a man aged 18-30 years with alopecia areata. Some clones in this sample may be carry-over from other donors' samples. The CDR3 runs from the conserved cysteine through the conserved F or W. D genes are given only for firm matches. Part of the rows lack a size; the others show once, few, many or a class for expanded clones.

D	V	size	J	DNA	CDR3
-	TRBV7-8	few	TRBJ2-3	TGTGCCAGCAGCTTAGCGCTCGACCTGCTTACGCAGTATTTT	CASSLALDLLTQYF
-	TRBV28	-	TRBJ1-2	TGTGCCAGCAGTTCCGCACGGCGTAACTATGGCTACACCTTC	CASSSARRNYGYTF
-	TRBV7-8	-	TRBJ1-4	TGTGCCAGCAGCTTCGACGGTAGAGATGAAAAACTGTTTTTT	CASSFDGRDEKLFF
-	TRBV20-1	-	TRBJ1-4	TGCAGTGCCCCCCGCGGCGTTACTAATGAAAAACTGTTTTTT	CSAPRGVTNEKLFF
-	TRBV5-1	-	TRBJ1-1	TGCGCCAGCAGCTACGGAGGCATTGAAGCTTTCTTT	CASSYGGIEAFF
TRBD1	TRBV20-1	-	TRBJ2-7	TGCAGTGCTAGCCGGGACAGGGCCTACGAGCAGTACTTC	CSASRDRAYEQYF
TRBD1	TRBV7-9	-	TRBJ2-2	TGTGCCAGCACCTCTTATGGAGGGACAGGGAATCGTTTCGGGGAGCTGTTTTTT	CASTSYGGTGNRFGELFF
TRBD1	TRBV24-1	few	TRBJ2-3	TGTGCCACCAGTGATCCGGACAGGGTCCCAGATACGCAGTATTTT	CATSDPDRVPDTQYF
-	TRBV4-3	few	TRBJ1-1	TGCGCCAGCAGCCAAGAGTCTACAGGGAACACTGAAGCTTTCTTT	CASSQESTGNTEAFF
-	TRBV23-1	-	TRBJ2-2	TGCGCCAGCAGTCAATCGATACAGGGATACAACACCGGGGAGCTGTTTTTT	CASSQSIQGYNTGELFF
-	TRBV6-5	few	TRBJ2-3	TGTGCCAGCAGTTCCCGGGGGGCGGGGGATACGCAGTATTTT	CASSSRGAGDTQYF
TRBD1	TRBV7-9	-	TRBJ1-4	TGTGCCAGCAGCTCAGAGACAGGGTCGCATGAAAAACTGTTTTTT	CASSSETGSHEKLFF
-	TRBV3-1	-	TRBJ2-2	TGTGCCAGCAGCCAAGGACGGGGGATGGACGGGGAGCTGTTTTTT	CASSQGRGMDGELFF
-	TRBV4-3	many	TRBJ1-5	TGCGCCAGCAGCCATGTTGTAGGTAGCAATCAGCCCCAGCATTTT	CASSHVVGSNQPQHF
-	TRBV12-3/TRBV12-4	-	TRBJ2-1	TGTGCCAGCAGTTTAGGGACGTTCAGGGGTTACAATGAGCAGTTCTTC	CASSLGTFRGYNEQFF
-	TRBV11-2	many	TRBJ2-1	TGTGCCAGCAGCTTAGAGGGTGGGGAGCAGTTCTTC	CASSLEGGEQFF
-	TRBV7-8	many	TRBJ2-5	TGTGCCAGCAGCTTGCGCTCCGGAGATCAAGAGACCCAGTACTTC	CASSLRSGDQETQYF
TRBD2	TRBV10-2	many	TRBJ2-7	TGCGCCAGCACTGAGGGACTAGCCTACGAGCAGTACTTC	CASTEGLAYEQYF
-	TRBV5-1	-	TRBJ2-5	TGCGCCAGCAGCTTGGGGACTCCGGGGAGTTCGGAGACCCAGTACTTC	CASSLGTPGSSETQYF
-	TRBV4-1	few	TRBJ1-5	TGCGCCAGCAGCCCCGGGGCAGCGTATCCTCTCAATCAGCCCCAGCATTTT	CASSPGAAYPLNQPQHF
-	TRBV29-1	-	TRBJ1-1	TGCAGCGTTGGATCGGGGAACACTGAAGCTTTCTTT	CSVGSGNTEAFF
TRBD1	TRBV18	few	TRBJ1-5	TGTGCCAGCTCACCCTCAGGCGCGACAGGGTGGAATCAGCCCCAGCATTTT	CASSPSGATGWNQPQHF
-	TRBV9	few	TRBJ2-1	TGTGCCAGCACTCCTGGGGGCTCCAACAATGAGCAGTTCTTC	CASTPGGSNNEQFF
TRBD1	TRBV19	-	TRBJ1-1	TGTGCCAGTAGTATTATTGGGACAGGGAACACTGAAGCTTTCTTT	CASSIIGTGNTEAFF
-	TRBV20-1	-	TRBJ1-1	TGCAGTGCTAGAGCCGTAATTTCCTCTGAAGCTTTCTTT	CSARAVISSEAFF
TRBD2	TRBV6-4	-	TRBJ2-3	TGTGCCAGCAGAGGGACTAGCGGGGACACAGATACGCAGTATTTT	CASRGTSGDTDTQYF
-	TRBV27	-	TRBJ1-5	TGTGCCAGCAGTGTTGGGAGGGTTGTTCGGGACAATCAGCCCCAGCATTTT	CASSVGRVVRDNQPQHF
-	TRBV29-1	few	TRBJ1-1	TGCAGCGTTTGGAACAGGGAGAACACTGAAGCTTTCTTT	CSVWNRENTEAFF
TRBD2	TRBV4-2	many	TRBJ2-2	TGTGCCAGCAGCTTTACTAGCGGTCACACCGGGGAGCTGTTTTTT	CASSFTSGHTGELFF
TRBD2	TRBV7-2	-	TRBJ2-1	TGTGCCAGCAGCTGGGAGCGGACTAGCGGGTACGAGCAGTTCTTC	CASSWERTSGYEQFF
-	TRBV28	few	TRBJ2-3	TGTGCCGGAGGGGTTCCTAGCACAGATACGCAGTATTTT	CAGGVPSTDTQYF
TRBD2	TRBV27	-	TRBJ2-1	TGTGCCAGCAGTTTTCTAGCTAGCGGGATAGGGTACAATGAGCAGTTCTTC	CASSFLASGIGYNEQFF
-	TRBV3-1	-	TRBJ1-4	TGTGCCAGCAGCCAAGATACTGGCGTTAATGAAAAACTGTTTTTT	CASSQDTGVNEKLFF
-	TRBV7-9	-	TRBJ2-3	TGTGCCAGCAGCTACGGGGGGCCACGACGCACAGATACGCAGTATTTT	CASSYGGPRRTDTQYF
-	TRBV7-9	-	TRBJ1-4	TGTGCCAGCAGCTTAGTAGAGGGCCGGGAAAAACTGTTTTTT	CASSLVEGREKLFF
TRBD1	TRBV7-2	-	TRBJ1-2	TGTGCCAGCAGCCGAATTTCGCAGGGGGCGTACTATGGCTACACCTTC	CASSRISQGAYYGYTF
-	TRBV29-1	-	TRBJ1-5	TGCAGCGTTGAAGACGGCAATCAGCCCCAGCATTTT	CSVEDGNQPQHF
-	TRBV24-1	-	TRBJ2-1	TGTGCCACCAGTGAGACCGGACACTTAAGCTCCTACAATGAGCAGTTCTTC	CATSETGHLSSYNEQFF
-	TRBV18	few	TRBJ1-1	TGTGCCAGCTCACCAGGCGCAGGGGTCGACGACACTGAAGCTTTCTTT	CASSPGAGVDDTEAFF
-	TRBV9	few	TRBJ2-3	TGTGCCAGCAGCGTAGCGACTCGTCGCACAGATACGCAGTATTTT	CASSVATRRTDTQYF
-	TRBV3-1	many	TRBJ1-2	TGTGCCAGCAGCCCCCGGACAGCTAACTATGGCTACACCTTC	CASSPRTANYGYTF
TRBD1	TRBV7-2	-	TRBJ1-5	TGTGCCAGCAGCTTTAAACAGGGGATGGGCAGTCAGCCCCAGCATTTT	CASSFKQGMGSQPQHF
TRBD2	TRBV24-1	-	TRBJ2-3	TGTGCCACCAGTGAGCCTAGCGGGGGCACAGATACGCAGTATTTT	CATSEPSGGTDTQYF
-	TRBV6-4	few	TRBJ1-6	TGTGCCAGCAGTGACAGGGCAGGGAAGAATTCACCCCTCCACTTT	CASSDRAGKNSPLHF
-	TRBV7-2	few	TRBJ1-1	TGTGCCAGCAGCTTAGACCGACAGAGTGAAGCTTTCTTT	CASSLDRQSEAFF
-	TRBV6-1	many	TRBJ1-6	TGTGCCAGCAGTGAAGTGGCTGGCCAGGCGGGAGATAATTCACCCCTCCACTTT	CASSEVAGQAGDNSPLHF
TRBD1	TRBV12-3/TRBV12-4	many	TRBJ1-1	TGTGCCAGCAGTTTAGGACAGGGAAAAGCTTTCTTT	CASSLGQGKAFF
-	TRBV27	-	TRBJ1-1	TGTGCCAGCAGTTTATCTACAGGTCAAGGTCTCGCTGAAGCTTTCTTT	CASSLSTGQGLAEAFF
-	TRBV5-1	-	TRBJ2-7	TGCGCCAGCAGTGAGCCAGGAATTATCCCCTACGAGCAGTACTTC	CASSEPGIIPYEQYF
-	TRBV7-3	many	TRBJ2-2	TGTGCCAGCAGCTTAAACCCGGGGTCGAACACCGGGGAGCTGTTTTTT	CASSLNPGSNTGELFF